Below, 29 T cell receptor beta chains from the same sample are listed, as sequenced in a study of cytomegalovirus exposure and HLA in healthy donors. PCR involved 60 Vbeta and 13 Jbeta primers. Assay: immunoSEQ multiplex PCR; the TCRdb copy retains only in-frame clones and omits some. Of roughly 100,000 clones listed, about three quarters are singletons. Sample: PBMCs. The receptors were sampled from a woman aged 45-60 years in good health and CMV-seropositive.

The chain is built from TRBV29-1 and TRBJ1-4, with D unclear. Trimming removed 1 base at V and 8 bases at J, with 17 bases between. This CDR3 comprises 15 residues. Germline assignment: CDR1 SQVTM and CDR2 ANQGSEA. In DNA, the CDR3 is TGCAGCGTTGAAGCCTCTATCTGGGGAGAGGAAAAACTGTTTTTT. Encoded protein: CSVEASIWGEEKLFF.

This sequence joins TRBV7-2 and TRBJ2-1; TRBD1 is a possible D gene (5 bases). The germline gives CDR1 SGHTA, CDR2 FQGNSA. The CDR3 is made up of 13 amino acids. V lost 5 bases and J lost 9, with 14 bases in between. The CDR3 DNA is TGTGCCAGCAGCCCAGGGATGGGGCGTGAGCAGTTCTTC. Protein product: CASSPGMGREQFF.

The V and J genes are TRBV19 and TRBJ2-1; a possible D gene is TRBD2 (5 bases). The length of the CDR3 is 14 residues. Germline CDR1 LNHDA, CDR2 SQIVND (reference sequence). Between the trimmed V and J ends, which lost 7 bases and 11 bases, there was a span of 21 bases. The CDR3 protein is CASTKTHTRSQQFF. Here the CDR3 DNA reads TGTGCCAGTACCAAAACTCATACTAGATCTCAGCAGTTCTTC.

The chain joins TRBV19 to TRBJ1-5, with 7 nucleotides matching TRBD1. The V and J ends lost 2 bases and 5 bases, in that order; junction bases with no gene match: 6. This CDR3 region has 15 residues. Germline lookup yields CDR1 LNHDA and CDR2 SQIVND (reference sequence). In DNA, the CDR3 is TGTGCCAGTAGTATAAATTATGGACAGGATCAGCCCCAGCATTTT. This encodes CASSINYGQDQPQHF.

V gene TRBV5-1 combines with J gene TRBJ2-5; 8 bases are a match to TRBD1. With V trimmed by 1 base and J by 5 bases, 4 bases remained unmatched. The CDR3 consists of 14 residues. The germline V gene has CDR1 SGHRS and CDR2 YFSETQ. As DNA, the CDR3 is TGCGCCAGCAGCTTGTTTAACAGGGGGGAGACCCAGTACTTC. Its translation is CASSLFNRGETQYF.

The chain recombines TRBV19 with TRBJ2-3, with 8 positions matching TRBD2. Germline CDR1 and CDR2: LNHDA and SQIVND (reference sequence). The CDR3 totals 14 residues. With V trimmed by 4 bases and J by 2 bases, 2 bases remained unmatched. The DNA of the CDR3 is TGTGCCAGTAGTAGCGGGGGGCCCACAGATACGCAGTATTTT. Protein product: CASSSGGPTDTQYF.

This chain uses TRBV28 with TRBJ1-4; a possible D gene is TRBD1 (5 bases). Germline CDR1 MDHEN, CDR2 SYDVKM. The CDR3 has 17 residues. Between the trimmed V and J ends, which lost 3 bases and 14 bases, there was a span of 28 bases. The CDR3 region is CASSLRRGTVVIPGLFF. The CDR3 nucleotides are TGTGCCAGCAGTTTGAGGAGGGGAACAGTCGTAATACCGGGGCTGTTTTTT.

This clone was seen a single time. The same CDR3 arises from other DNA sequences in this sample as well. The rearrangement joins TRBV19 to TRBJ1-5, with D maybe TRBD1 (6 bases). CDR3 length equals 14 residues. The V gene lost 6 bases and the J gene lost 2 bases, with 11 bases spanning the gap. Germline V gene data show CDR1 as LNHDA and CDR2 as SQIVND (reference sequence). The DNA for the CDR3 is TGTGCCAGTAGCAAACAGGGTGGCAATCAGCCCCAGCATTTT. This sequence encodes CASSKQGGNQPQHF.

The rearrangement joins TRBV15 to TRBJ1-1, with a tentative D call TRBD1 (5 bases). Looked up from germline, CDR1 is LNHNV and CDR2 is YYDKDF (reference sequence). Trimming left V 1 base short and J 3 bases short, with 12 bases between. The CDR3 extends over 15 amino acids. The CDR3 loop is CATSRVRKGDTEAFF. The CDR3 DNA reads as TGTGCCACCAGCAGAGTCAGGAAAGGGGACACTGAAGCTTTCTTT.

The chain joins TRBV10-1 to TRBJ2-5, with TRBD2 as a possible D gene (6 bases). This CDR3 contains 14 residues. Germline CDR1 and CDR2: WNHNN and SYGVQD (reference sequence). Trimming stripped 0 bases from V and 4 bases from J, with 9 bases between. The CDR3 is CASSESAEGETQYF. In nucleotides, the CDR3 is TGCGCCAGCAGTGAGTCCGCGGAGGGAGAGACCCAGTACTTC.

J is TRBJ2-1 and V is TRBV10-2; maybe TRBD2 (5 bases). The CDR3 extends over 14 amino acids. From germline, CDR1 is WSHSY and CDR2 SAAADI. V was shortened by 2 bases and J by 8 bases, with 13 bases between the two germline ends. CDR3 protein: CASSERTRYHEQFF. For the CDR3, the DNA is TGCGCCAGCAGTGAGAGAACTAGGTACCATGAGCAGTTCTTC.

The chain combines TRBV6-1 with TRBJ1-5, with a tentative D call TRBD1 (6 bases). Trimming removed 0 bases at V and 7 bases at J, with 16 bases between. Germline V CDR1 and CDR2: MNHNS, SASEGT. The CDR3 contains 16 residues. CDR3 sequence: CASSEARDIGGQPQHF. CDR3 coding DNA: TGTGCCAGCAGTGAAGCCCGGGACATCGGAGGACAGCCCCAGCATTTT.

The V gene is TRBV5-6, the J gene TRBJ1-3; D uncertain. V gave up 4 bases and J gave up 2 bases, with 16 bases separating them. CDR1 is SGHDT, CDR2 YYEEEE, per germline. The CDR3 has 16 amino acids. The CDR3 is CASSPEGLSPGNTIYF. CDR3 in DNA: TGTGCCAGCAGCCCGGAGGGTCTGTCACCTGGAAACACCATATATTTT.

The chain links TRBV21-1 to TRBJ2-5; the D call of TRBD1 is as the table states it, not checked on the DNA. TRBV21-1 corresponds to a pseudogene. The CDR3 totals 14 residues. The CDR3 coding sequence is TGTGCCAGCAGCACTCGGGACATTCAAGAGACCCAGTACTTC. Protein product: CASSTRDIQETQYF.

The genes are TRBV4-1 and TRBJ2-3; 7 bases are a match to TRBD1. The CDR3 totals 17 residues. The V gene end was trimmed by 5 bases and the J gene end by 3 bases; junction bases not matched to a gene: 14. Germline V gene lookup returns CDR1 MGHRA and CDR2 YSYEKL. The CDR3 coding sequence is TGCGCCAGCAGCGACCTCGATTTACAGGGGCAGACAGATACGCAGTATTTT. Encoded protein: CASSDLDLQGQTDTQYF.

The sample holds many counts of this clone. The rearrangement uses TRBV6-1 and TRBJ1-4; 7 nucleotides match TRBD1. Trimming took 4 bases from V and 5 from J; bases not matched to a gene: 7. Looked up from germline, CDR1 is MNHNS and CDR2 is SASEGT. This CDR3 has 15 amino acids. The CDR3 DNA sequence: TGTGCCAGCAGTGTCGGACAGGTTCTAAATGAAAAACTGTTTTTT. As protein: CASSVGQVLNEKLFF.

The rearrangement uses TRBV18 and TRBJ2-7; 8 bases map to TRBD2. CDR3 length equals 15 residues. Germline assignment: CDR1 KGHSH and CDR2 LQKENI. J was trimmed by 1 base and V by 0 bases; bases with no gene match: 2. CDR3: CASSPPGGGSYEQYF. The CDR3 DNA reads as TGTGCCAGCTCACCACCGGGCGGGGGGTCCTACGAGCAGTACTTC.

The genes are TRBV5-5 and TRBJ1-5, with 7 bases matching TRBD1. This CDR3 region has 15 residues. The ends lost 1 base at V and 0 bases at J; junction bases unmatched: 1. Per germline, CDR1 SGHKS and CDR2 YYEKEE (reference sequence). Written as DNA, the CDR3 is TGTGCCAGCAGCTTGAGACAGGGTAGCAATCAGCCCCAGCATTTT. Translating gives CASSLRQGSNQPQHF.

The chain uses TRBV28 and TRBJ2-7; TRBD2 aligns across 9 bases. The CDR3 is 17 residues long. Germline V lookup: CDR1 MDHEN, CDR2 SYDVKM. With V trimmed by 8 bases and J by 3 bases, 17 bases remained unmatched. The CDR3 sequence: CASRLTSGGHPGYEQYF. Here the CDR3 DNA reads TGTGCCAGCCGACTAACCAGCGGGGGGCACCCGGGCTACGAGCAGTACTTC.

CDR3 in amino acids: CASSWGTGNAANYGYTF. CDR3 coding DNA: TGCGCCAGCAGCTGGGGGACAGGCAACGCGGCTAACTATGGCTACACCTTC. The V call is TRBV5-1, the J call TRBJ1-2; 8 bases fit TRBD1. CDR1 SGHRS and CDR2 YFSETQ come from the germline V gene. Trimming took 3 bases from V and 0 from J; bases not matched to a gene: 10. CDR3 length equals 17 residues.

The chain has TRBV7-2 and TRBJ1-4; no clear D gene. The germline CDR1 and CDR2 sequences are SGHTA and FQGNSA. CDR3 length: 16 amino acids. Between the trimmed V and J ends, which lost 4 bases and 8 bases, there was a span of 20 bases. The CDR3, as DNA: TGTGCCAGCAGCTCCAGATCGGCGGGGAACAGAGAAAAACTGTTTTTT. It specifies CASSSRSAGNREKLFF.

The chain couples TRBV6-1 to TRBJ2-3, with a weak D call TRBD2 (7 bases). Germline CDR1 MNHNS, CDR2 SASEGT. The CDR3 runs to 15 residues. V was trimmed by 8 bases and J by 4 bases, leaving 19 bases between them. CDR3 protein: CASAAGAVGADTQYF. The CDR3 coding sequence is TGTGCCAGCGCCGCGGGGGCGGTAGGGGCAGATACGCAGTATTTT.

The DNA of the CDR3 is TGCAGTGCTAGAGTGGCGGACGAGCAGTACTTC. This encodes CSARVADEQYF. This chain connects TRBV20-1 to TRBJ2-7; D call uncertain. V lost 1 base and J 5 bases, leaving 6 bases between the germline ends. The germline gives CDR1 DFQATT, CDR2 SNEGSKA (reference sequence). The length of the CDR3 is 11 residues.

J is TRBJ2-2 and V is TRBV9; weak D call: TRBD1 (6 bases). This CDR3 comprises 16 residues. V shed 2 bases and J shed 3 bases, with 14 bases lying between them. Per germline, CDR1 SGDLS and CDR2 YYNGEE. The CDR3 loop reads CASSVRQEGYTGELFF. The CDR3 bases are TGTGCCAGCAGCGTGCGACAGGAAGGGTACACCGGGGAGCTGTTTTTT.

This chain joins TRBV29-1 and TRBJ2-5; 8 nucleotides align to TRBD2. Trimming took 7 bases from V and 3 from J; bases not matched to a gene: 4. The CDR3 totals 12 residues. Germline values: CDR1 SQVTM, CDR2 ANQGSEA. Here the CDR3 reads CSAREGEETQYF. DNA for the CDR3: TGCAGCGCACGGGAGGGAGAAGAGACCCAGTACTTC.

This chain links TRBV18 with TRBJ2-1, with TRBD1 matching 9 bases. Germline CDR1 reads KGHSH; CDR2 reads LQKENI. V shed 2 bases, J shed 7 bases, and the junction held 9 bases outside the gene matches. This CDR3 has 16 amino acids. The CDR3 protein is CASSPMGTGNWNEQFF. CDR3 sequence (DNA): TGTGCCAGCTCACCAATGGGGACAGGGAATTGGAATGAGCAGTTCTTC.

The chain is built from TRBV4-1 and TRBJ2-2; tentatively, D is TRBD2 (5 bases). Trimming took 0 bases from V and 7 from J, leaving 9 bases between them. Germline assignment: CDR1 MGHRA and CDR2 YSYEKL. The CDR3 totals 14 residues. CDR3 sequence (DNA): TGCGCCAGCAGCCAAGACACGGGAAACGGGGAGCTGTTTTTT. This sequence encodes CASSQDTGNGELFF.

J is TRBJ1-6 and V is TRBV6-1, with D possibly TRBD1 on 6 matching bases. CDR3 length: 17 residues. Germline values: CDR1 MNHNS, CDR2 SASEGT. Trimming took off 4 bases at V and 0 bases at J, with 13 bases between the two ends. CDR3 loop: CASSADRPSSYNSPLHF. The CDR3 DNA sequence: TGTGCCAGCAGTGCGGACAGACCCAGCTCCTATAATTCACCCCTCCACTTT.

The CDR3 nucleotides are TGTGCCAGCAGCCAAGTTCAGGCCACAGATACGCAGTATTTT. This gives the protein CASSQVQATDTQYF. The chain uses TRBV4-2 and TRBJ2-3; D gene unclear. V lost 1 base to trimming and J lost 2 bases, with 7 bases between them. CDR3 length: 14 amino acids. Germline V gene data show CDR1 as LGHNA and CDR2 as YNFKEQ.